Listed here are 18 T cell receptor beta chains from one sample, sequenced in a study of blood T cell repertoires in COVID-19. TCRdb's copy holds only in-frame clones and misses some; the assay was immunoSEQ multiplex PCR. The sample records fewer than 250,000 clones, around four fifths being singletons. Sequencing used peripheral blood. These receptor sequences come from a man aged 60-69 years with COVID-19, enrolled during active disease.

The rearrangement joins TRBV28 to TRBJ1-1, with 7 bases aligning to TRBD1. This CDR3 contains 15 residues. The germline CDR1 and CDR2 sequences are MDHEN and SYDVKM. V trimming: 8 bases; J trimming: 4 bases; junction bases outside the gene matches: 13. CDR3 sequence: CASSRIGQGGTEAFF. The DNA for the CDR3 is TGTGCCAGCTCTAGAATCGGGCAGGGGGGCACTGAAGCTTTCTTT.

This clone has just one count. The junction and the germline gene differ at one end; a read error may be behind it. The chain couples TRBV28 to TRBJ2-2; 8 bases line up with TRBD2. CDR3 size: 17 residues. Germline assignment: CDR1 MDHEN and CDR2 SYDVKM. CDR3 nucleotide sequence: TGTGCCAGCAGTTTGGGGCCAAAGCCGCGGGGGGCCGGGAAGCTGTTTTTT. Translating it yields CASSLGPKPRGAGKLFF.

V and J are TRBV7-9 and TRBJ2-1; TRBD1 agrees at 8 bases. V was pared by 1 base and J by 9 bases, with 8 bases of the junction left unmatched. The V gene's germline CDR1 is SEHNR and CDR2 FQNEAQ (reference sequence). The CDR3 spans 15 residues. CDR3 bases: TGTGCCAGCAGCTTAGGACAGGGGTTTGACGTTGAGCAGTTCTTC. Residues: CASSLGQGFDVEQFF.

This chain joins TRBV19 and TRBJ2-4; 7 bases line up with TRBD1. The CDR3 contains 16 residues. Germline lookup yields CDR1 LNHDA and CDR2 SQIVND (reference sequence). The junction had 10 bases not matched to a gene; V was cut back by 5 bases and J by 3 bases. The CDR3 loop is CASSPVQGRGKNIQYF. The CDR3 DNA is TGTGCCAGTAGTCCGGTACAGGGGAGAGGCAAAAACATTCAGTACTTC.

The V and J genes are TRBV2 and TRBJ2-1; weak D call: TRBD2 (5 bases). Germline lookup yields CDR1 SNHLY and CDR2 FYNNEI. Trimming took off 6 bases at V and 0 bases at J, with 12 bases between the two ends. The CDR3 runs to 15 residues. CDR3 coding DNA: TGTGCCAGCAGATACGGCGGGTCCTCCTACAATGAGCAGTTCTTC. Translation: CASRYGGSSYNEQFF.

The chain joins TRBV2 to TRBJ2-1; 8 bases align to TRBD1. This CDR3 is 12 amino acids long. The J segment lost 9 bases and the V segment lost 6 bases, leaving 4 bases of the junction unmatched. Germline lookup yields CDR1 SNHLY and CDR2 FYNNEI. The CDR3 nucleotides are TGTGCCAGCAGGCCCGACAGGGGTGAGCAGTTCTTC. Its translation is CASRPDRGEQFF.

This chain joins TRBV19 and TRBJ1-2, with D maybe TRBD1 (5 bases). The germline gives CDR1 LNHDA, CDR2 SQIVND (reference sequence). V gave up 4 bases and J gave up 4 bases, with 13 bases separating them. There are 14 residues in the CDR3. The CDR3 loop is CASSRRGFSYGYTF. CDR3 in DNA: TGTGCCAGTAGTAGGAGGGGTTTCTCCTATGGCTACACCTTC.

CDR3 sequence reads: CATSGQGPNQPQHF. The CDR3 DNA reads TGTGCCACTTCCGGACAGGGACCAAATCAGCCCCAGCATTTT. This sequence joins TRBV24-1 and TRBJ1-5, with 8 bases identical to TRBD1. The CDR3 covers 14 residues. CDR1 KGHDR and CDR2 SFDVKD come from the germline V gene. Trimming cost V 10 bases and J 4 bases; bases outside gene matches: 8.

The V gene is TRBV28, the J gene TRBJ1-3; no firm D call. The CDR3 covers 13 residues. V was pared by 3 bases and J by 8 bases, with 11 bases between. CDR1 is MDHEN, CDR2 SYDVKM, per germline. DNA of the CDR3: TGTGCCAGCAGTTTGCCGGGAACGGACACCATATATTTT. Its protein is CASSLPGTDTIYF.

This clone was seen more than once but under ten times. J is TRBJ2-3 and V is TRBV3-1 (or the pseudogene TRBV3-2), with a possible D match to TRBD1 (6 bases). The CDR3 runs to 16 residues. Germline CDR1 LGHDT, CDR2 YNNKEL (reference sequence). Trimming stripped 1 base from V and 0 bases from J, with 11 bases between. CDR3 residues: CASSQGWGLSTDTQYF. DNA for the CDR3: TGTGCCAGCAGCCAAGGGTGGGGGCTTAGCACAGATACGCAGTATTTT.

This clone appeared a few times. As DNA, the CDR3 is TGCGCCAGCAGCTTGGTGGCGGAGGGGACCCCACGCAATGAGCAGTTCTTC. Translated, it gives CASSLVAEGTPRNEQFF. This chain connects TRBV5-1 to TRBJ2-1; D might be TRBD2 (6 bases). The germline V gene has CDR1 SGHRS and CDR2 YFSETQ. The CDR3 is 17 amino acids. V lost 0 bases and J lost 6, with 19 bases in between.

This clone was counted ten times or more. This chain connects TRBV7-9 to TRBJ2-2, with 7 positions matching TRBD1. The CDR3 contains 14 residues. The junction had 4 bases not matched to a gene; V was cut back by 5 bases and J by 4 bases. Per the germline V gene, CDR1 is SEHNR and CDR2 is FQNEAQ (reference sequence). This chain's CDR3 is CASSTTGTTGELFF. The CDR3 region has the DNA TGTGCCAGCAGCACGACAGGGACCACCGGGGAGCTGTTTTTT.

V is TRBV5-1 and J is TRBJ2-1, with no clear D. The V gene's germline CDR1 is SGHRS and CDR2 YFSETQ. CDR3 length: 14 residues. V was shortened by 1 base and J by 4 bases, with 9 bases between the two germline ends. CDR3 sequence reads: CASSLQQKYNEQFF. The CDR3 nucleotides read TGCGCCAGCAGCTTGCAACAGAAATACAATGAGCAGTTCTTC.

The chain links TRBV7-2 to TRBJ1-5, with D possibly being TRBD1 (5 bases). Germline V CDR1 and CDR2: SGHTA, FQGNSA. The CDR3 is 14 amino acids. V lost 3 bases, J lost 3 bases, and 9 bases lay in between. The CDR3 DNA reads TGTGCCAGCAGCTTGGGGGGGAACAATCAGCCCCAGCATTTT. Protein product: CASSLGGNNQPQHF.

The rearrangement joins TRBV15 to TRBJ1-4; D is undetermined. Germline V gives CDR1 LNHNV, CDR2 YYDKDF (reference sequence). Between the trimmed V and J ends, which lost 6 bases and 2 bases, there was a span of 19 bases. The CDR3 consists of 17 residues. In nucleotides, the CDR3 is TGTGCCACCAGTGTCGGCTACCGCCAGAGGACTAATGAAAAACTGTTTTTT. This gives the protein CATSVGYRQRTNEKLFF.

This sequence joins TRBV3-1 (or the pseudogene TRBV3-2) and TRBJ1-5; D ambiguous. Deletions cut 0 bases from V and 0 bases from J, with 9 bases between. The CDR3 loop spans 16 amino acids. Germline lookup yields CDR1 LGHDT and CDR2 YNNKEL (reference sequence). This CDR3 reads CASSQEAGFSNQPQHF. The DNA for the CDR3 is TGTGCCAGCAGCCAAGAGGCCGGGTTTAGCAATCAGCCCCAGCATTTT.

This rearrangement joins TRBV14 to TRBJ2-3, with 14 bases that match TRBD2. The CDR3 spans 18 residues. CDR1 is SGHDN, CDR2 FVKESK, per germline. J lost 4 bases, V lost 4 bases, and 10 bases had no gene match. This CDR3 is CASSPLRTSGRSADTQYF. The CDR3 coding sequence is TGTGCCAGCAGCCCCCTAAGGACTAGCGGGAGGTCCGCAGATACGCAGTATTTT.

The genes are TRBV7-2 and TRBJ1-5, with D uncertain. V lost 1 base, J lost 9 bases, and 13 bases lay in between. CDR1 SGHTA and CDR2 FQGNSA come from the germline V gene. There are 14 residues in the CDR3. CDR3 sequence (DNA): TGTGCCAGCAGCTTAGGTCGCGAGGGATGGCCCCAGCATTTT. Translation gives CASSLGREGWPQHF.